The next 6 T cell receptor beta chains were all read from a single sample in a study of blood T cells in healthy people across ages (dated by TCRdb to between 2014 and 2016). The library was prepared using 5' RACE. Sequencing instrument: Illumina HiSeq 2500. The second PCR ran for roughly 7 to 11 cycles and used a J-beta primer mix along with a sample-barcoded 5' primer. TCRdb trimmed public reads at Q25 via fastp, called clones via MiXCR and kept in-frame beta chains. A single entry per CDR3 protein holds the most common genes and DNA from its merged rows. A total of approximately 770,000 distinct CDR3 sequences appear in this sample, about 62% of them only once. The ten largest clones add up to approximately 23% of the sample. Sequences were obtained from blood. These receptors originate from a man younger than 45 in good health.

The J gene is TRBJ1-5, the V gene TRBV11-2; 8 positions agree with TRBD1. Germline CDR1 SGHAT, CDR2 FQNNGV. Trimming cost V 0 bases and J 5 bases; bases outside gene matches: 3. CDR3 length: 15 amino acids. CDR3 residues: CASSLDRGQHQPQHF. In DNA, the CDR3 is TGTGCCAGCAGCTTAGACAGGGGGCAGCATCAGCCCCAGCATTTT.

This sequence joins TRBV7-2 and TRBJ2-7; D perhaps matches TRBD1 (6 bases). CDR3 size: 12 residues. Germline V gene data show CDR1 as SGHTA and CDR2 as FQGNSA. Trimming cost V 5 bases and J 8 bases, with 13 bases left between them. CDR3 amino acids: CASSTYRDQQYF. The CDR3 DNA sequence: TGTGCCAGCAGCACCTACAGGGACCAGCAGTACTTC.

This clonotype was seen just once. V and J are TRBV20-1 and TRBJ2-1; 7 positions agree with TRBD2. From germline, CDR1 is DFQATT and CDR2 SNEGSKA (reference sequence). The trim removed 3 bases at V and 2 bases at J, leaving 7 bases unmatched. CDR3 size: 15 residues. CDR3 in DNA: TGCAGTGCTAGGAATGGCGGGAGCCCCTACAATGAGCAGTTCTTC. The encoded protein is CSARNGGSPYNEQFF.

This chain uses TRBV18 with TRBJ1-2; possible D gene TRBD1, 6 bases. Germline V lookup: CDR1 KGHSH, CDR2 LQKENI. CDR3 length equals 14 residues. Deletions cut 5 bases from V and 4 bases from J, with 14 bases between. The CDR3 region is CASSRTAGFYGYTF. The CDR3 bases are TGTGCCAGCTCAAGGACAGCGGGTTTCTATGGCTACACCTTC.

The genes are TRBV6-5 and TRBJ2-3; D unresolved. The CDR3 length is 15 residues. In germline, CDR1 is MNHEY, CDR2 SVGAGI. Between the trimmed V and J ends, which lost 0 bases and 0 bases, there was a span of 7 bases. Here the CDR3 reads CASSYSTDSTDTQYF. The CDR3 DNA reads TGTGCCAGCAGTTACTCGACGGACAGCACAGATACGCAGTATTTT.

The V and J genes are TRBV14 and TRBJ2-3, with D uncertain. This CDR3 spans 14 amino acids. V lost 5 bases, J lost 4 bases, and 13 bases lay in between. Germline CDR1 and CDR2: SGHDN and FVKESK. CDR3 sequence: CASSSRRLPDTQYF. The CDR3 nucleotides read TGTGCCAGCAGCTCCAGGAGACTTCCAGATACGCAGTATTTT.